These 3 T cell receptor beta chains originate from one sample sequenced in a study of blood T cell repertoires in COVID-19. Method: immunoSEQ multiplex PCR; TCRdb's copy keeps in-frame clones and lacks some. This sample yields over 15,000 clones, of which around 94% are seen a single time; 4.5% to 7% belongs to the top ten. Sequenced sample: peripheral blood. These receptors all stem from a human donor in a cohort sampled during active COVID-19.

The chain joins TRBV7-9 to TRBJ2-5; 8 bases are a match to TRBD2. The CDR3 extends over 14 amino acids. The V and J ends lost 4 bases and 1 base, in that order; junction bases with no gene match: 2. CDR1 and CDR2 (germline): SEHNR, FQNEAQ (reference sequence). Written as DNA, the CDR3 is TGTGCCAGCAGCTGGGCGGGGGGCCAAGAGACCCAGTACTTC. Translating gives CASSWAGGQETQYF.

This chain connects TRBV29-1 to TRBJ2-1; maybe TRBD1 (5 bases). The CDR3 length is 14 residues. V lost 1 base and J 7 bases, leaving 14 bases between the germline ends. Germline V lookup: CDR1 SQVTM, CDR2 ANQGSEA. CDR3 sequence reads: CSVEGVAGANEQFF. Written as DNA, the CDR3 is TGCAGCGTTGAAGGGGTCGCTGGGGCGAATGAGCAGTTCTTC.

The V and J genes are TRBV5-8 and TRBJ1-4; D is perhaps TRBD1 (5 bases). This CDR3 contains 16 residues. CDR1 and CDR2 (germline): SGHTS, YDEGEE. V was cut by 4 bases and J by 1 base, with 14 bases left in between. This CDR3 reads CASSLGGRGTNEKLFF. The CDR3, as DNA: TGTGCCAGCAGCCTCGGGGGTAGGGGAACTAATGAAAAACTGTTTTTT. The entire variable domain, with the rest obtained from reference TRBV5-8 and TRBJ1-4, is as follows: EAGVTQSPTHLIKTRGQQATLRCSPISGHTSVYWYQQALGLGLQFLLWYDEGEERNRGNFPPRFSGRQFPNYSSELNVNALELEDSALYLCASSLGGRGTNEKLFFGSGTQLSVL.